Listed here is a single T cell receptor beta chain. Its target is unknown. The data derive from a study of monozygotic twins with inflammatory bowel disease. TCRdb re-called the 5' RACE reads and catalogs CDR3 proteins one per entry, DNA excluded. Its listing shows about 140,000 distinct CDR3 sequences. Notes on the study in general: IBD patients displayed reduced TCRbeta diversity (inverse Simpson) when set against healthy co-twins. No separation of different T cell subtypes was possible. Support for a single strong signal or clonotype associated with IBD was absent. IBD patients, compared with healthy twins, shared fewer clonotypes with others (especially with disease activity).

CDR3 length: 15 amino acids. Per germline, CDR1 MGHRA and CDR2 YSYEKL. This receptor was taken from a human donor with ulcerative colitis or Crohn's disease, or a healthy co-twin of an affected twin (not recorded which). V and J are TRBV4-1 and TRBJ2-7. The sample comprised blood. The CDR3 region is CASSQGVIASYEQYF.